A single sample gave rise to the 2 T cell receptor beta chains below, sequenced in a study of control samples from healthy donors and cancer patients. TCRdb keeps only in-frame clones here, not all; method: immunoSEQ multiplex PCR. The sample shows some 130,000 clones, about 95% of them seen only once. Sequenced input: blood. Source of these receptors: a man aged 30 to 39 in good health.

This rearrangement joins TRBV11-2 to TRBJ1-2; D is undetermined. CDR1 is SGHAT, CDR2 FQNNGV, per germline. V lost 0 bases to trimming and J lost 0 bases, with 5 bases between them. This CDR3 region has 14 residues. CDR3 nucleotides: TGTGCCAGCAGCTTAGAGGGATCTAACTATGGCTACACCTTC. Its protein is CASSLEGSNYGYTF.

The CDR3 DNA sequence: TGTGCCAGCAGCATCGGGGACGACGAGCAGTACTTC. This translates into CASSIGDDEQYF. This chain joins TRBV9 and TRBJ2-7, with D tentatively TRBD1 or TRBD2 (5 bases each). This CDR3 comprises 12 residues. CDR1 is SGDLS, CDR2 YYNGEE, per germline. V was trimmed by 4 bases and J by 5 bases, leaving 10 bases between them.